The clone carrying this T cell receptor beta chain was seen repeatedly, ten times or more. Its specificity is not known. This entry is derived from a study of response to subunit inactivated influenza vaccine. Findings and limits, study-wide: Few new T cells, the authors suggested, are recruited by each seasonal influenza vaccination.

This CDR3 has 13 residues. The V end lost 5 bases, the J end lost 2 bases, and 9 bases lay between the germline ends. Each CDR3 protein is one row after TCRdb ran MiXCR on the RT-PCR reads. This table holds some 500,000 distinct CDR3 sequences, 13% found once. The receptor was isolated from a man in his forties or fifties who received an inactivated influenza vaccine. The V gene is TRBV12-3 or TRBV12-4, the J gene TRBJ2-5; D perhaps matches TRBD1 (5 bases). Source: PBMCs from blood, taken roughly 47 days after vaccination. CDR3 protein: CASSGPGQETQYF. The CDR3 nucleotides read TGTGCCAGCAGTGGTCCAGGGCAAGAGACCCAGTACTTC.